The 20 T cell receptor beta chains reported below all come from one sample, sequenced in a study of cytomegalovirus exposure and HLA in healthy donors. This PCR relied on a set of 60 Vbeta primers and 13 Jbeta primers. Sequenced by immunoSEQ multiplex PCR; TCRdb stores in-frame clones only, minus some. The data show over 150,000 clones, 79% seen once. Material for sequencing was PBMCs. The source of these receptors is a young woman in good health and CMV-seronegative.

This clone was detected once. V and J are TRBV7-2 and TRBJ2-1, with D maybe TRBD1 (6 bases). This CDR3 spans 16 amino acids. Trimming took off 0 bases at V and 2 bases at J, with 11 bases between the two ends. Germline V gene sequence: CDR1 SGHTA, CDR2 FQGNSA. The CDR3 bases are TGTGCCAGCAGCTTAGCAACAGGGATCACCTACAATGAGCAGTTCTTC. Protein product: CASSLATGITYNEQFF.

This clone was observed a few times. The chain recombines TRBV28 with TRBJ1-5; 7 bases line up with TRBD1. The V gene end was trimmed by 3 bases and the J gene end by 0 bases; junction bases not matched to a gene: 5. CDR3 length: 16 amino acids. Germline assignment: CDR1 MDHEN and CDR2 SYDVKM. DNA for the CDR3: TGTGCCAGCAGTTTCTCCGACAGGGCTAGCAATCAGCCCCAGCATTTT. Its protein is CASSFSDRASNQPQHF.

The chain is built from TRBV6-5 and TRBJ1-6; D is possibly TRBD1 (6 bases). CDR3 length: 14 amino acids. Germline-derived CDR1 and CDR2 are MNHEY and SVGAGI. The V gene lost 2 bases and the J gene lost 8 bases, with 10 bases spanning the gap. CDR3 loop: CASSYRGNDSPLHF. In DNA, the CDR3 is TGTGCCAGCAGTTACAGGGGGAATGATTCACCCCTCCACTTT.

This clone was seen a single time. This sequence joins TRBV14 and TRBJ2-3; the match to TRBD2 covers 10 bases. Germline CDR1 and CDR2: SGHDN and FVKESK. The CDR3 contains 16 residues. J lost 5 bases, V lost 0 bases, and 5 bases had no gene match. The CDR3 nucleotides are TGTGCCAGCAGCCAAGATGGGTCTAGCGGGGGAGATACGCAGTATTTT. Protein sequence: CASSQDGSSGGDTQYF.

This chain links TRBV4-2 with TRBJ2-2; 9 bases fit TRBD2. The CDR3 contains 22 residues. Losses at the gene ends were 0 bases for V and 4 bases for J; bases not matched to a gene: 21. Germline-derived CDR1 and CDR2 are LGHNA and YNFKEQ. CDR3 sequence (DNA): TGTGCCAGCAGCCAAGATTTCCGCAGCCAAGATCTCGCGGGAGGGGTCACCGGGGAGCTGTTTTTT. Encoded protein: CASSQDFRSQDLAGGVTGELFF.

The V call is TRBV7-3, the J call TRBJ2-1; 12 nucleotides align to TRBD1. Germline trimming cut 1 base from V and 8 bases from J; bases unmatched to any gene: 6. CDR3 size: 16 residues. From germline, CDR1 is SGHTA and CDR2 FQGTGA. As DNA, the CDR3 is TGTGCCAGCAGCTTAAGAGGGACAGGGGGCTTCCATGAGCAGTTCTTC. It encodes CASSLRGTGGFHEQFF.

About this clone: One junction end does not reproduce the germline sequence, and a read error may be involved. The chain recombines TRBV7-8 with TRBJ1-6; 7 bases map to TRBD1. Germline CDR1 reads SGHVS; CDR2 reads FQNEAQ. CDR3 length: 16 residues. CDR3 protein: CASSARTGPFGSSLHF. In nucleotides, the CDR3 is TGTGCCAGCAGCGCCCGGACAGGTCCTTTTGGTTCATCCCTCCACTTT.

The rearrangement links TRBV15 to TRBJ1-2; D is unresolved. The germline V and J ends were trimmed by 3 bases and 7 bases, with 18 bases remaining between them. The CDR3 is made up of 15 amino acids. Germline CDR1 LNHNV, CDR2 YYDKDF (reference sequence). The CDR3 coding sequence is TGTGCCACCAGCAGGCCATCGACTGGTCATCGTGGCTACACCTTC. Translated: CATSRPSTGHRGYTF.

The rearrangement uses TRBV6-1 and TRBJ2-1, with 12 bases matching TRBD2. The V and J ends lost 4 bases and 6 bases, in that order; junction bases with no gene match: 4. CDR1 and CDR2 from the germline V gene are MNHNS and SASEGT. The CDR3 runs 15 residues. The CDR3 sequence is CASSALLAGGNEQFF. CDR3 nucleotides: TGTGCCAGCAGTGCTCTACTAGCGGGGGGCAATGAGCAGTTCTTC.

This rearrangement joins TRBV18 to TRBJ1-4; TRBD1 matches 7 bases. Germline V gives CDR1 KGHSH, CDR2 LQKENI. CDR3 length: 14 residues. With 3 bases clipped from V and 8 bases from J, the junction kept 6 bases outside the gene matches. The CDR3 bases are TGTGCCAGCTCACCGAGACAGGGTAGCGAAAAACTGTTTTTT. It translates to CASSPRQGSEKLFF.

The chain joins TRBV5-1 to TRBJ2-7; 11 bases match TRBD1. Germline CDR1 and CDR2: SGHRS and YFSETQ. The junction had 15 bases not matched to a gene; V was cut back by 4 bases and J by 3 bases. The length of the CDR3 is 18 residues. CDR3 in amino acids: CASSQTAGSGQGDYEQYF. The DNA of the CDR3 is TGCGCCAGCAGCCAGACCGCCGGCTCGGGACAGGGGGACTACGAGCAGTACTTC.

The rearrangement joins TRBV5-6 to TRBJ1-1, with D unresolved. The germline CDR1 and CDR2 sequences are SGHDT and YYEEEE. Trimming left V 2 bases short and J 5 bases short, with 4 bases between. This CDR3 comprises 11 residues. The CDR3: CASSFGTEAFF. CDR3 in DNA: TGTGCCAGCAGCTTCGGGACTGAAGCTTTCTTT.

Regarding this clone: The junction shows a germline mismatch at one end, possibly a read error. The rearrangement joins TRBV27 to TRBJ2-1, with 10 bases identical to TRBD1. Germline V lookup: CDR1 MNHEY, CDR2 SMNVEV (reference sequence). This CDR3 region has 13 residues. DNA of the CDR3: TGTGCCAGCACCCCGGACAGGGGGAATGGGCAGTTCTTC. It encodes CASTPDRGNGQFF.

This clone occurred once. V is TRBV27 and J is TRBJ2-7; possibly TRBD1 for D (5 bases). Deletions cut 2 bases from V and 0 bases from J, with 11 bases between. CDR3 length equals 15 residues. Per the germline V gene, CDR1 is MNHEY and CDR2 is SMNVEV (reference sequence). The CDR3 is CASSLGDSFSYEQYF. CDR3 in DNA: TGTGCCAGCAGTTTAGGTGACAGTTTCTCCTACGAGCAGTACTTC.

The chain links TRBV27 to TRBJ1-6, with 7 bases identical to TRBD1. There are 18 residues in the CDR3. Germline CDR1 reads MNHEY; CDR2 reads SMNVEV (reference sequence). V lost 4 bases to trimming and J lost 0 bases; unmatched junction nucleotides: 9. The CDR3 is CASSSRQGGGSYNSPLHF. CDR3 bases: TGTGCCAGCAGTTCCCGACAGGGAGGAGGCTCCTATAATTCACCCCTCCACTTT.

This clone occurred a few times. The V call is TRBV6-1, the J call TRBJ2-7, with 12 bases aligning to TRBD2. Looked up from germline, CDR1 is MNHNS and CDR2 is SASEGT. This CDR3 comprises 14 residues. Trimming cost V 11 bases and J 6 bases; bases outside gene matches: 11. The CDR3 here is CAAVLLAGGGEQYF. CDR3 DNA: TGTGCCGCGGTCCTACTAGCGGGAGGAGGCGAGCAGTACTTC.

This chain joins TRBV5-4 and TRBJ1-3; 8 nucleotides match TRBD1. V gave up 4 bases and J gave up 2 bases; unmatched junction bases: 2. The CDR3 has 14 residues. Germline CDR1 is SGHNT and CDR2 is YYREEE (reference sequence). CDR3 protein: CASSKTGAGNTIYF. CDR3 in DNA: TGTGCCAGCAGCAAGACAGGGGCTGGAAACACCATATATTTT.

This chain joins TRBV27 and TRBJ2-7; 9 bases line up with TRBD1. This CDR3 region has 16 residues. Germline CDR1 MNHEY, CDR2 SMNVEV (reference sequence). V lost 3 bases, J lost 6 bases, and 12 bases stayed unmatched. CDR3 sequence: CASSFSPGQGPPEQYF. CDR3 sequence (DNA): TGTGCCAGCAGTTTCTCGCCGGGACAGGGCCCTCCCGAGCAGTACTTC.

V usage is TRBV27 and J usage is TRBJ1-2; 7 nucleotides agree with TRBD1. V trimming: 5 bases; J trimming: 2 bases; junction bases outside the gene matches: 5. Germline CDR1 MNHEY, CDR2 SMNVEV (reference sequence). The CDR3 covers 14 residues. The CDR3 region is CASSPLTGNYGYTF. The DNA for the CDR3 is TGTGCCAGCAGTCCTCTGACAGGGAACTATGGCTACACCTTC.

The rearrangement links TRBV4-1 to TRBJ2-5; maybe TRBD2 (6 bases). V was shortened by 2 bases and J by 2 bases, with 12 bases between the two germline ends. This CDR3 contains 15 residues. Germline CDR1 and CDR2: MGHRA and YSYEKL. The CDR3 bases are TGCGCCAGCAGCCAACTTGGGGGAGGACAAGAGACCCAGTACTTC. It yields the protein CASSQLGGGQETQYF.